This T cell receptor (beta chain) appears in the sequencing data of a study of shared clonotypes between healthy human individuals. Generated by immunoSEQ multiplex PCR, the TCRdb table keeps only in-frame clones and is missing some. The table lists roughly 1 million clones, roughly 74% of them singletons, with about 0.52% in the top ten. This CDR3 spans 17 amino acids. The junction had 3 bases not matched to a gene; V was cut back by 5 bases and J by 0 bases. The germline V gene has CDR1 ENHRY and CDR2 SYGVKD. The chain uses TRBV10-3 and TRBJ2-1; 14 bases line up with TRBD2. The specimen sequenced was memory CD4+ T cells from PBMCs. Noted subset: CD45RA-negative fraction. This clonotype was obtained from a man between 18 and 29 years old in good health. Some clones in this sample may be carry-over from other donors' samples. CDR3 DNA sequence: TGTGCCATCAGTCGACTAGCGGGAGGGAGCTCCTACAATGAGCAGTTCTTC. Translated, it gives CAISRLAGGSSYNEQFF.